The 18 T cell receptor beta chains in this list originate from one sample, sequenced in a study of blood T cell repertoires in COVID-19. Profiled with immunoSEQ multiplex PCR; TCRdb holds only in-frame clones, not every one. The top ten clones hold 5.9% of a sample with about 48,000 clones, about 84% of them seen once. Source material: peripheral blood. Receptors were obtained from an older woman with acute or convalescent COVID-19.

The V and J genes are TRBV5-1 and TRBJ2-3; no reliable D call. Germline V CDR1 and CDR2: SGHRS, YFSETQ. Trimming cost V 3 bases and J 4 bases, with 9 bases left between them. The CDR3 has 13 residues. The DNA of the CDR3 is TGCGCCAGCAGCTACCCGGGTTCAGATACGCAGTATTTT. This sequence encodes CASSYPGSDTQYF.

The chain has TRBV27 and TRBJ2-5; no definite D call. The CDR3 consists of 11 residues. Between the trimmed V and J ends, which lost 5 bases and 7 bases, there was a span of 8 bases. Germline V gene data show CDR1 as MNHEY and CDR2 as SMNVEV (reference sequence). In DNA form, the CDR3 reads TGTGCCAGCAGTATAGGCGGGACCCAGTACTTC. It yields the protein CASSIGGTQYF.

The chain uses TRBV2 and TRBJ2-2, with 8 bases matching TRBD2. The germline V gene encodes CDR1 SNHLY and CDR2 FYNNEI. After removal of 8 bases from V and 3 bases from J, the junction contained 5 bases not matched to a gene. The CDR3 has 14 amino acids. CDR3 region: CASSGLAYTGELFF. The CDR3 nucleotides are TGTGCCAGCTCAGGACTAGCATACACCGGGGAGCTGTTTTTT.

V and J are TRBV20-1 and TRBJ2-3, with 8 bases lining up with TRBD2. V shed 3 bases, J shed 7 bases, and the junction held 6 bases outside the gene matches. This CDR3 spans 13 amino acids. The germline V gene encodes CDR1 DFQATT and CDR2 SNEGSKA (reference sequence). For the CDR3, the DNA is TGCAGTGCTAGTGAGTCGGGGGGGCATACGCAGTATTTT. Its protein is CSASESGGHTQYF.

The V call is TRBV6-6, the J call TRBJ1-4; 10 bases are a match to TRBD1. V lost 4 bases and J lost 8; bases outside the gene matches: 4. The length of the CDR3 is 14 residues. CDR1 and CDR2 (germline): MNHNY, SVGAGI (reference sequence). CDR3 sequence: CASSFRQGAEKLFF. CDR3 bases: TGTGCCAGCAGTTTTCGACAGGGGGCGGAAAAACTGTTTTTT.

CDR3 in DNA: TGTGCCAGCAGCCCTGGACTAATAAGAAACGGAGGAGAGCAGTACTTC. Translated, it gives CASSPGLIRNGGEQYF. The chain combines TRBV7-8 with TRBJ2-7; maybe TRBD2 (6 bases). V lost 5 bases, J lost 7 bases, and 24 bases lay in between. Germline V lookup: CDR1 SGHVS, CDR2 FQNEAQ. The CDR3 runs 16 residues.

The J gene is TRBJ1-1, the V gene TRBV19, with 7 bases matching TRBD1. Germline CDR1 LNHDA, CDR2 SQIVND (reference sequence). V shed 9 bases and J 2 bases; nucleotides not matched to a gene: 6. The CDR3 has 13 residues. CDR3 region: CASSGQINTEAFF. DNA of the CDR3: TGTGCCAGCTCGGGACAGATCAACACTGAAGCTTTCTTT. The whole variable domain, filled in from reference TRBV19 and TRBJ1-1, reads DGGITQSPKYLFRKEGQNVTLSCEQNLNHDAMYWYRQDPGQGLRLIYYSQIVNDFQKGDIAEGYSVSREKKESFPLTVTSAQKNPTAFYLCASSGQINTEAFFGQGTRLTVV.

This clone has a single count. The rearrangement uses TRBV7-9 and TRBJ2-2; D is possibly TRBD1 (5 bases). The length of the CDR3 is 14 residues. The germline CDR1 and CDR2 sequences are SEHNR and FQNEAQ (reference sequence). Trimming shortened V by 4 bases and J by 8 bases, and 14 bases separated the two germline ends. The CDR3 bases are TGTGCCAGCAGCTCGACAGTTCAGGTGGGGGAGCTGTTTTTT. Protein sequence: CASSSTVQVGELFF.

The rearrangement links TRBV4-1 to TRBJ1-2; unclear D gene. Germline V gene lookup returns CDR1 MGHRA and CDR2 YSYEKL. Trimming removed 4 bases at V and 2 bases at J, with 14 bases between. This CDR3 is 15 amino acids long. The CDR3 DNA follows: TGCGCCAGCAGCCGAAGAAACACGGGGAACTATGGCTACACCTTC. Protein: CASSRRNTGNYGYTF.

This chain uses TRBV11-2 with TRBJ2-3; no clear D gene. Per the germline V gene, CDR1 is SGHAT and CDR2 is FQNNGV. Trimming shortened V by 1 base and J by 1 base, and 9 bases separated the two germline ends. This CDR3 region has 15 residues. CDR3 in DNA: TGTGCCAGCAGCTTAGGAGCATTTGGCACAGATACGCAGTATTTT. Its protein product is CASSLGAFGTDTQYF.

V and J are TRBV19 and TRBJ2-1; 12 bases agree with TRBD2. CDR3 length equals 16 residues. The germline V gene has CDR1 LNHDA and CDR2 SQIVND (reference sequence). Trimming removed 1 base from V and 7 bases from J; junction bases left unmatched: 5. The CDR3 nucleotides read TGTGCCAGTAGTATAGTTCTAGCGGGAGGGAAAAATGAGCAGTTCTTC. Protein: CASSIVLAGGKNEQFF.

The chain employs TRBV10-3 and TRBJ1-2; 7 bases are shared with TRBD1. Germline CDR1 is ENHRY and CDR2 is SYGVKD. CDR3 size: 11 residues. The trim removed 5 bases at V and 14 bases at J, leaving 8 bases unmatched. The CDR3 coding sequence is TGTGCCATCAGTCAGGACAGGCAAAATACCTTC. Its protein is CAISQDRQNTF.

The chain has TRBV5-8 and TRBJ2-7; weak D call: TRBD2 (6 bases). This CDR3 is 14 amino acids long. Germline values: CDR1 SGHTS, CDR2 YDEGEE. V was shortened by 1 base and J by 4 bases, with 12 bases between the two germline ends. CDR3 residues: CASSLQPGLYEQYF. For the CDR3, the DNA is TGTGCCAGCAGCTTGCAACCGGGACTTTACGAGCAGTACTTC.

This clone turned up a few times. The CDR3 region has the DNA TGTGCCACCAGCAGGGGTGGACAGGGAGGCGCTGAAGCTTTCTTT. This gives the protein CATSRGGQGGAEAFF. V usage is TRBV15 and J usage is TRBJ1-1, with 8 bases lining up with TRBD1. The CDR3 length is 15 residues. J was trimmed by 6 bases and V by 3 bases; bases with no gene match: 9. CDR1 LNHNV and CDR2 YYDKDF come from the germline V gene (reference sequence).

This clone has a single count. This chain links TRBV7-8 with TRBJ1-1; D possibly corresponds to TRBD1 (5 bases). V was pared by 3 bases and J by 1 base, with 12 bases between. The CDR3 covers 15 residues. CDR1 is SGHVS and CDR2 is FQNEAQ in the germline V gene. CDR3 sequence: CASSFGGEGNTEAFF. CDR3 sequence (DNA): TGTGCCAGCAGCTTCGGAGGGGAAGGGAACACTGAAGCTTTCTTT.

This chain connects TRBV6-6 to TRBJ1-6; possibly TRBD1 for D (6 bases). Germline V lookup: CDR1 MNHNY, CDR2 SVGAGI (reference sequence). The CDR3 runs to 15 residues. Deletions cut 5 bases from V and 7 bases from J, with 15 bases between. The CDR3 DNA reads as TGTGCCAGCAGTCCACTCGGACAGACAAATTCACCCCTCCACTTT. This gives the protein CASSPLGQTNSPLHF.

The rearrangement links TRBV2 to TRBJ1-4; possible D gene TRBD1, 6 bases. CDR1 and CDR2 (germline): SNHLY, FYNNEI. The CDR3 is 14 amino acids. Trimming stripped 5 bases from V and 2 bases from J, with 9 bases between. The CDR3 sequence: CASSTGITNEKLFF. The CDR3 DNA reads as TGTGCCAGCAGTACAGGGATCACTAATGAAAAACTGTTTTTT.

The gene calls are TRBV6-4 and TRBJ1-1, with D hard to call. V was clipped by 0 bases and J by 2 bases, with 4 bases between them. Germline values: CDR1 MRHNA, CDR2 SNTAGT. CDR3 length: 13 amino acids. The CDR3 loop reads CASSDSLNTEAFF. For the CDR3, the DNA is TGTGCCAGCAGTGACTCGTTAAACACTGAAGCTTTCTTT.